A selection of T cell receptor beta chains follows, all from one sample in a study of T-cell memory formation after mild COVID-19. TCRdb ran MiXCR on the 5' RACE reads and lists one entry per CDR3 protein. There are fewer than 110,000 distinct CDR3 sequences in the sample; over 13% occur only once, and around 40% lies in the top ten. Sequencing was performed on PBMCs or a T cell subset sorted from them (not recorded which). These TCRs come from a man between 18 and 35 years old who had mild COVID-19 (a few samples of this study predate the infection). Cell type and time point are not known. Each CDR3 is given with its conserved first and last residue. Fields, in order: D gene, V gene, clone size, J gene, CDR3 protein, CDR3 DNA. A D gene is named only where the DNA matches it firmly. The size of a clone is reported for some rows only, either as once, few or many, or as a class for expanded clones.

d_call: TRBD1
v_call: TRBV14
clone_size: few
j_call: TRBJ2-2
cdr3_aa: CASSQVDRALSRHTGELFF
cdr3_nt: TGTGCCAGCAGCCAAGTGGACAGGGCCCTCTCACGGCACACCGGGGAGCTGTTTTTT

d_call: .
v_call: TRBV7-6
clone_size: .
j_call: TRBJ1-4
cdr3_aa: CASSKSLATNEKLFF
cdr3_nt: TGTGCCAGCAGCAAATCACTTGCAACTAATGAAAAACTGTTTTTT

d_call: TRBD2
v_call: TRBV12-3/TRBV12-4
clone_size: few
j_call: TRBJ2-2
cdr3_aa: CASIRLAGGLDTGELFF
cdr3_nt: TGTGCCAGCATCAGACTAGCGGGGGGGCTCGACACCGGGGAGCTGTTTTTT

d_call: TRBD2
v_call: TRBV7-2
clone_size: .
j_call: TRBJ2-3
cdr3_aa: CASSGAGGVADTQYF
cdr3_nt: TGTGCCAGCAGCGGAGCGGGGGGTGTGGCAGATACGCAGTATTTT

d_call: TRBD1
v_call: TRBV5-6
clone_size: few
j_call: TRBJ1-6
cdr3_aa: CASSFGTGGSPLHF
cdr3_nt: TGTGCCAGCAGCTTCGGGACAGGGGGTTCACCCCTCCACTTT

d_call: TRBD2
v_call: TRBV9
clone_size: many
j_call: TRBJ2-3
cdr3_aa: CASSPGAGETDTQYF
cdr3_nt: TGTGCCAGCAGCCCCGGCGCGGGGGAAACAGATACGCAGTATTTT

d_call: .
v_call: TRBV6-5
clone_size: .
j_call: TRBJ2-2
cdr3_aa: CASSYGTVNTGELFF
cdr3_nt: TGTGCCAGCAGTTACGGGACGGTAAACACCGGGGAGCTGTTTTTT

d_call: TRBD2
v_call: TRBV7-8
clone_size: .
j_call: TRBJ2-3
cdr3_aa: CASSLAKRGGTDTQYF
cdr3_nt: TGTGCCAGCAGCTTAGCGAAGCGGGGGGGCACAGATACGCAGTATTTT

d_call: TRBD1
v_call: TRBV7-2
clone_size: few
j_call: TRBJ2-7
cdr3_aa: CASSLHPPGTGFSYEQYF
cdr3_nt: TGTGCCAGCAGCCTCCATCCTCCCGGGACAGGATTTTCCTACGAGCAGTACTTC

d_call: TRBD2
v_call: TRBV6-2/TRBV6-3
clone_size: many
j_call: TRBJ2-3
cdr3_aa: CASSYVTSGESDTQYF
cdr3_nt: TGTGCCAGCAGTTACGTGACTAGCGGGGAGTCAGATACGCAGTATTTT

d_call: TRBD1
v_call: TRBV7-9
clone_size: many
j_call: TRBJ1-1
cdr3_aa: CASRPGTGDTEAFF
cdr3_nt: TGTGCCAGCAGACCCGGGACAGGGGACACTGAAGCTTTCTTT

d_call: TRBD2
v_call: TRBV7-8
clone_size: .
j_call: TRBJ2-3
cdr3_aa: CASSLIAGSSTDTQYF
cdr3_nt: TGTGCCAGCAGCTTAATAGCGGGTTCTAGCACAGATACGCAGTATTTT

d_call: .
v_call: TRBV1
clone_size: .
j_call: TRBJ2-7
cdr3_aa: CTSSQGCRVLNTYEQYF
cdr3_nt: TGCACCAGCAGCCAAGGTTGTAGGGTCCTTAATACCTACGAGCAGTACTTC

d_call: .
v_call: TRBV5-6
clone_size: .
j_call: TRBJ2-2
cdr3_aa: CASSVDIGELFF
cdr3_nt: TGTGCCAGCAGCGTAGACATCGGGGAGCTGTTTTTT

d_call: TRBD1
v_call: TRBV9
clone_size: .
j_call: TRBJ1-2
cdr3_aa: CASSVVTGDGYTF
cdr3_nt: TGTGCCAGCAGCGTAGTTACAGGGGATGGCTACACCTTC

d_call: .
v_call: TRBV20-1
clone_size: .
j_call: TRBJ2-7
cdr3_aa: CSASGAYEQYF
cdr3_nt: TGCAGTGCTAGTGGCGCCTACGAGCAGTACTTC

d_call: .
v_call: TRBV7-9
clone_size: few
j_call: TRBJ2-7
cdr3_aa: CASSLVAQAAEQYF
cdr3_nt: TGTGCCAGCAGCTTAGTGGCACAAGCAGCCGAGCAGTACTTC

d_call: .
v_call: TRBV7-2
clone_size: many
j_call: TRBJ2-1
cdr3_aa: CASSWPGEDGEQFF
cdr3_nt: TGTGCCAGCAGCTGGCCCGGGGAGGACGGTGAGCAGTTCTTC

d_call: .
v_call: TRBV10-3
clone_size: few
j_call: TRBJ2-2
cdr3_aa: CAAGGGKAGELFF
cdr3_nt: TGTGCCGCAGGAGGGGGCAAAGCCGGGGAGCTGTTTTTT

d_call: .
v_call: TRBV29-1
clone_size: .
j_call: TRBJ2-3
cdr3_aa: CSVEDRGAGTDTQYF
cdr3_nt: TGCAGCGTTGAAGACCGAGGGGCTGGCACAGATACGCAGTATTTT

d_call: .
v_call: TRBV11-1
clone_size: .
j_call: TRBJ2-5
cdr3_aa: CASSLSFEGETQYF
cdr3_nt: TGTGCCAGCAGCTTATCGTTTGAGGGGGAGACCCAGTACTTC

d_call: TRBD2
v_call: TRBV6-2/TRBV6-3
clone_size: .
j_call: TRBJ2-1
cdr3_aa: CASSGQRGGFAYNEQFF
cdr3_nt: TGTGCCAGCAGTGGGCAGCGGGGGGGTTTCGCCTACAATGAGCAGTTCTTC

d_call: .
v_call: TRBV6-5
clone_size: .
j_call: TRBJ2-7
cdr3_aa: CASSPQTLTYEQYF
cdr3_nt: TGTGCCAGCAGTCCACAGACACTTACCTACGAGCAGTACTTC

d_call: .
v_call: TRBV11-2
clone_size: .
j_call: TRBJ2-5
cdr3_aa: CASSETGAQETQYF
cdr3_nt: TGTGCCAGCAGCGAAACAGGAGCCCAAGAGACCCAGTACTTC

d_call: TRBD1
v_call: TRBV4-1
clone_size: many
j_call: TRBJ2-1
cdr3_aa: CASSLGQGLEQFF
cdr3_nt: TGCGCCAGCAGCCTAGGACAGGGGCTTGAGCAGTTCTTC

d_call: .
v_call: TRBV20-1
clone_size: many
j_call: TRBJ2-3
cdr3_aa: CSARDHAGPTDTQYF
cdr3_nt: TGCAGTGCTAGAGATCATGCGGGGCCCACAGATACGCAGTATTTT

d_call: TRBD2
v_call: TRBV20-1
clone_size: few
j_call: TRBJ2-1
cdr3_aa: CSAPTSGGPGGEQFF
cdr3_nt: TGCAGTGCCCCGACTAGCGGGGGGCCCGGGGGAGAGCAGTTCTTC

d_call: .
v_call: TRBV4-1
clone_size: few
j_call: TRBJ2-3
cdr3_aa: CASSPRPTVTDTQYF
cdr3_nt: TGCGCCAGCAGCCCTCGGCCCACAGTCACAGATACGCAGTATTTT

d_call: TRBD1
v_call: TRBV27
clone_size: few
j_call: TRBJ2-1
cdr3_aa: CASSLPALGDRGLVQFF
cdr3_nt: TGTGCCAGCAGTTTACCGGCCCTTGGGGACAGGGGGTTGGTGCAGTTCTTC

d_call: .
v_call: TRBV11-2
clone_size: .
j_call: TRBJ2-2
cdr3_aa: CASRSGTGELFF
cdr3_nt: TGTGCCAGCAGATCCGGGACCGGGGAGCTGTTTTTT

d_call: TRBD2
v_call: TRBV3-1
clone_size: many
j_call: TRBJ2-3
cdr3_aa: CASSPSSGLDTQYF
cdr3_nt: TGTGCCAGCAGCCCTTCTAGCGGTTTAGATACGCAGTATTTT

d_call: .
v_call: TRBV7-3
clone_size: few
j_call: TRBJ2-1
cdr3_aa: CASSDQRNEQFF
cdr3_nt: TGTGCCAGCAGCGATCAGAGGAATGAGCAGTTCTTC

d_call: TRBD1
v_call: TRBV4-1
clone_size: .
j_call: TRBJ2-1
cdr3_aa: CASSQEVTGGHNEQFF
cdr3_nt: TGCGCCAGCAGCCAAGAAGTGACAGGGGGGCACAATGAGCAGTTCTTC

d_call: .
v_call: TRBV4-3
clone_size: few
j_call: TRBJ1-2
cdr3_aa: CASSPRPRTVGRGYTF
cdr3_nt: TGCGCCAGCAGCCCGCGCCCGCGAACGGTGGGTCGGGGCTACACCTTC

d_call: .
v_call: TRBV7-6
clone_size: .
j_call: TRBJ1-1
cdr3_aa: CASSLARLNTEAFF
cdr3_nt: TGTGCCAGCAGCTTAGCGAGACTGAACACTGAAGCTTTCTTT

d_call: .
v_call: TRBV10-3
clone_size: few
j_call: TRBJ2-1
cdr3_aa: CAIKRQGDPRYNEQFF
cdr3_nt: TGTGCCATCAAAAGGCAGGGAGATCCTCGATACAATGAGCAGTTCTTC

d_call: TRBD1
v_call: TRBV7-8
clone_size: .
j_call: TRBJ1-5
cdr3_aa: CASSMGTGRNQPQHF
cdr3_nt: TGTGCCAGCAGCATGGGGACAGGGCGCAATCAGCCCCAGCATTTT

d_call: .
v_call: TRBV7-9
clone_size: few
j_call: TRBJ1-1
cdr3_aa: CASSGTTGRGEAFF
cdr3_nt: TGTGCCAGCAGCGGCACAACAGGGCGCGGGGAGGCTTTCTTT

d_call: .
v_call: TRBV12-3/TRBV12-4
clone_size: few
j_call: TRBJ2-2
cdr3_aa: CASSLSRGLGELFF
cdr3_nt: TGTGCCAGCAGTTTATCTAGAGGGCTCGGGGAGCTGTTTTTT

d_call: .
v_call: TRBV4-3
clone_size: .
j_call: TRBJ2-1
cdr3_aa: CASSGGLAQGYEQFF
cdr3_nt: TGCGCCAGCAGCGGAGGGCTGGCTCAGGGATATGAGCAGTTCTTC

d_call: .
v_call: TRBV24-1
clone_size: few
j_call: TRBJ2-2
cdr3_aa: CATSHRAGELFF
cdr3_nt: TGTGCCACCAGCCACCGGGCCGGGGAGCTGTTTTTT

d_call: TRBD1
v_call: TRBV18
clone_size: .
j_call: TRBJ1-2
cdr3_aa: CASSPRQGEDYGYTF
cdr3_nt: TGTGCCAGCTCACCGCGACAGGGGGAAGACTATGGCTACACCTTC

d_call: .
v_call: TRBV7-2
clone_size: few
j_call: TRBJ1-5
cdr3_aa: CASSLVSGFANQPQHF
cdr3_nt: TGTGCCAGCAGCTTAGTATCCGGGTTCGCCAATCAGCCCCAGCATTTT

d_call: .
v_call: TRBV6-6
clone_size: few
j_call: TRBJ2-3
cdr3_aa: CASSPGTSTDTQYF
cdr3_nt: TGTGCCAGCAGTCCTGGGACCTCAACAGATACGCAGTATTTT

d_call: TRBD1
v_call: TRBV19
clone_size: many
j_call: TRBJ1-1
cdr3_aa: CASRTGVREAFF
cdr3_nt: TGTGCCAGTAGGACAGGGGTCCGTGAAGCTTTCTTT

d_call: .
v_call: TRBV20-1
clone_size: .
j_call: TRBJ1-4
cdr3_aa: CSDAGVVEKLFF
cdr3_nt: TGCAGTGACGCAGGGGTGGTTGAAAAACTGTTTTTT

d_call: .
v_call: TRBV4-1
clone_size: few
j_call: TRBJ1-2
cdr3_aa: CASSQERGWNYGYTF
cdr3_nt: TGCGCCAGCAGCCAAGAGAGAGGATGGAACTATGGCTACACCTTC

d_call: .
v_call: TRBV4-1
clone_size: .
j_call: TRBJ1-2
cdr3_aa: CASSQEGVYGYTF
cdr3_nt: TGCGCCAGCAGCCAAGAAGGGGTATATGGCTACACCTTC

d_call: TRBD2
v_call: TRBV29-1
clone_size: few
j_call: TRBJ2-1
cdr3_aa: CSVFSGLAGRNEQFF
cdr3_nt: TGCAGCGTTTTTTCTGGACTAGCGGGGAGGAATGAGCAGTTCTTC

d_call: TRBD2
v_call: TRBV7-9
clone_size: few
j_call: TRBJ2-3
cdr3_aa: CASSYPGGGTDTQYF
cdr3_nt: TGTGCCAGCAGCTACCCTGGGGGGGGCACAGATACGCAGTATTTT

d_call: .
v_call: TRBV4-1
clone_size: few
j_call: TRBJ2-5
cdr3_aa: CASSQDYETQYF
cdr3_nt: TGCGCCAGCAGCCAAGATTATGAGACCCAGTACTTC

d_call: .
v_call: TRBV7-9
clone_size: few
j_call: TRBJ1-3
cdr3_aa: CASSSGELSSGNTIYF
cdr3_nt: TGTGCCAGCAGCTCCGGGGAGCTCAGCTCTGGAAACACCATATATTTT

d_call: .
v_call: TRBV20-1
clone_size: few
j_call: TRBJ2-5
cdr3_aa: CSALPRGGTQYF
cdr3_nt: TGCAGTGCCCTGCCCCGGGGAGGGACCCAGTACTTC

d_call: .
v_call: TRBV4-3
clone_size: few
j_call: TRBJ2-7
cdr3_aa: CASSQDPGGALRSYEQYF
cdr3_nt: TGCGCCAGCAGCCAAGATCCAGGGGGGGCCCTCCGATCCTACGAGCAGTACTTC

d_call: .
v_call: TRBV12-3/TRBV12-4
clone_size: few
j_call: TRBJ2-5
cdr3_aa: CASSSRGGQKTQYF
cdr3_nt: TGTGCCAGCAGTTCCAGGGGGGGGCAGAAGACCCAGTACTTC

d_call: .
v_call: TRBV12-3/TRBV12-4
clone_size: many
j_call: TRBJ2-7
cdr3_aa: CASSPGVYEQYF
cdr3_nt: TGTGCCAGCAGTCCCGGGGTATACGAGCAGTACTTC

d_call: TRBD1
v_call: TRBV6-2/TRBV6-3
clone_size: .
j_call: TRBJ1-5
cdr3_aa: CASSWDRGPNQPQHF
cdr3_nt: TGTGCCAGCAGTTGGGACAGGGGCCCCAATCAGCCCCAGCATTTT